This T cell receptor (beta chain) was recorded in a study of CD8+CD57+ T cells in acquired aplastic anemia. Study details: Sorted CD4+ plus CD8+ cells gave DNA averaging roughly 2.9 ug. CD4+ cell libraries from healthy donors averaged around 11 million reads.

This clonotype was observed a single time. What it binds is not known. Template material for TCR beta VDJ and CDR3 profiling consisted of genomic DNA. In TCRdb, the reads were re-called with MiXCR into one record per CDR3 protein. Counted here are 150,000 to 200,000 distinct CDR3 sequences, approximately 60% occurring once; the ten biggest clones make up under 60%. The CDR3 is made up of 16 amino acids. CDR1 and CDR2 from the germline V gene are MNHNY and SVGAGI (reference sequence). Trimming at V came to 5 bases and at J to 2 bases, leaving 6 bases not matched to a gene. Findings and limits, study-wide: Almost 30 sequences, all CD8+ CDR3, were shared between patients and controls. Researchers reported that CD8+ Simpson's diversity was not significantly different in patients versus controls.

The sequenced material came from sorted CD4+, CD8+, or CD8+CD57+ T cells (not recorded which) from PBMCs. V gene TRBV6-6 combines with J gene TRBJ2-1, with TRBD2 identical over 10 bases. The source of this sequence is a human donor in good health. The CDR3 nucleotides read TGTGCCAGCAGTACCCGGACTAGCGGAACCTACAATGAGCAGTTCTTC. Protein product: CASSTRTSGTYNEQFF.